One TCR beta chain is described in this entry. Trimming left V 0 bases short and J 3 bases short, with 15 bases between. The germline V gene has CDR1 SGHDT and CDR2 YYEEEE. The CDR3 sequence is 16 residues long. This sample is part of a study of blood T cell repertoires in COVID-19. Study as a whole: PBMCs, B-cell-depleted T cells, or T cells were the source of the cDNA or gDNA that made up the material.

Profiled with immunoSEQ multiplex PCR; TCRdb holds only in-frame clones, not every one. This table holds about 83,000 clones, 90% found once. The specimen sequenced was peripheral blood. The source is a woman aged 80 or older with active or convalescent COVID-19. This chain connects TRBV5-6 to TRBJ1-1; D call uncertain. The CDR3 DNA reads as TGTGCCAGCAGCTTGGGGTGGGTCCGACAAGACACTGAAGCTTTCTTT. It specifies CASSLGWVRQDTEAFF.